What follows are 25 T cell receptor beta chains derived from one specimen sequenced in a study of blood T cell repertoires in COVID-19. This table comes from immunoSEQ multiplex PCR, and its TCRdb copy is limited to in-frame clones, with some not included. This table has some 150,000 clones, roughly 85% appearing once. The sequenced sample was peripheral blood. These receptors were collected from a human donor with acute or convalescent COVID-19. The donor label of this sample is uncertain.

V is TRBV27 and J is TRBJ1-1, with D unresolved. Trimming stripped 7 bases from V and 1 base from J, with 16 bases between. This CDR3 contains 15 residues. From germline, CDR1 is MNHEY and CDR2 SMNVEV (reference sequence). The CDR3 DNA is TGTGCCAGCACATCCTACGGTGCGAGGAACACTGAAGCTTTCTTT. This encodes CASTSYGARNTEAFF.

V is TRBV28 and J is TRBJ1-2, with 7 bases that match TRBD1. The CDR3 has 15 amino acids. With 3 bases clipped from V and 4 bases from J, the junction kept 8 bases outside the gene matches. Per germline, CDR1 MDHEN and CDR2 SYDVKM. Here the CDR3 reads CASSFQGGTFYGYTF. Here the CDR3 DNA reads TGTGCCAGCAGTTTCCAGGGGGGAACCTTCTATGGCTACACCTTC.

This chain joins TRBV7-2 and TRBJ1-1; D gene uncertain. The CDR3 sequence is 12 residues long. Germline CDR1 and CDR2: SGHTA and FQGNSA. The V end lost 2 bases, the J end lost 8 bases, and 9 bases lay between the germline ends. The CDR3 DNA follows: TGTGCCAGCAGCTTAAATCTTAGAGAAGCTTTCTTT. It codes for CASSLNLREAFF. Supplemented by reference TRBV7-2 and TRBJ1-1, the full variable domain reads GAGVSQSPSNKVTEKGKDVELRCDPISGHTALYWYRQSLGQGLEFLIYFQGNSAPDKSGLPSDRFSAERTGGSVSTLTIQRTQQEDSAVYLCASSLNLREAFFGQGTRLTVV.

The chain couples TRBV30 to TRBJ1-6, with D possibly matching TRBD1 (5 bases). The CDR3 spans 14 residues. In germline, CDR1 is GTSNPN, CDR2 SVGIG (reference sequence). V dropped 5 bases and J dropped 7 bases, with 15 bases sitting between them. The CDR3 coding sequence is TGTGCCTGGTCGGCAGGGATTGGGAATTCACCCCTCCACTTT. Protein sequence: CAWSAGIGNSPLHF.

The CDR3 DNA reads TGTGCCAGCAGCGTCCCTGGAGGGGAAAATCAGCCCCAGCATTTT. It encodes CASSVPGGENQPQHF. V is TRBV2 and J is TRBJ1-5; a possible D gene is TRBD1 (5 bases). This CDR3 is 15 amino acids long. V was shortened by 6 bases and J by 4 bases, with 16 bases between the two germline ends. Germline CDR1 and CDR2: SNHLY and FYNNEI.

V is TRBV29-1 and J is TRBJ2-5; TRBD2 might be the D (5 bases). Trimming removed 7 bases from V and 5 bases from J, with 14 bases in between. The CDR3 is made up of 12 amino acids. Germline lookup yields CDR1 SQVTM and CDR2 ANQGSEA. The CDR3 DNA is TGCAGCGGGAGGAAGCCTGGGGAGACCCAGTACTTC. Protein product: CSGRKPGETQYF.

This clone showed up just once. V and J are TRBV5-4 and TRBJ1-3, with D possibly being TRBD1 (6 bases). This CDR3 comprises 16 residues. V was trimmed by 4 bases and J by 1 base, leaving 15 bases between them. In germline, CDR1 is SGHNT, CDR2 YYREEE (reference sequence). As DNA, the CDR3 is TGTGCCAGCAGCAGTTACCTAGGGGGTTCTGGAAACACCATATATTTT. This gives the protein CASSSYLGGSGNTIYF.

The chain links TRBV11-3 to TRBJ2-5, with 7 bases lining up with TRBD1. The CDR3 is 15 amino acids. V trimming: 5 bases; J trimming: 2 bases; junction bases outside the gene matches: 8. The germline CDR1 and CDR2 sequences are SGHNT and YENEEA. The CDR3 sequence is CASSPGTAAQETQYF. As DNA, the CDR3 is TGTGCCAGCAGCCCGGGGACAGCTGCTCAAGAGACCCAGTACTTC.

The chain's CDR3 is CASSVGAGGSGEKLFF. The CDR3 DNA follows: TGTGCCAGCAGCGTAGGGGCAGGGGGCTCGGGTGAAAAACTGTTTTTT. The rearrangement links TRBV9 to TRBJ1-4, with TRBD1 matching 8 bases. The V and J ends lost 0 bases and 7 bases, in that order; junction bases with no gene match: 8. CDR1 and CDR2 (germline): SGDLS, YYNGEE. This CDR3 has 16 amino acids. Combining the CDR3 with reference TRBV9 and TRBJ1-4 gives the whole variable domain DSGVTQTPKHLITATGQRVTLRCSPRSGDLSVYWYQQSLDQGLQFLIQYYNGEERAKGNILERFSAQQFPDLHSELNLSSLELGDSALYFCASSVGAGGSGEKLFFGSGTQLSVL.

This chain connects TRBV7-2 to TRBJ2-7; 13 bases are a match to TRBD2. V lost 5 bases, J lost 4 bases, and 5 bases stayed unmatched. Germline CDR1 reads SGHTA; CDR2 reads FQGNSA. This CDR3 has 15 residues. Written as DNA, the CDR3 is TGTGCCAGCAGCCAAACTAGCGGGGGGGGATACGAGCAGTACTTC. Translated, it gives CASSQTSGGGYEQYF.

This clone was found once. Here the CDR3 reads CASSPSGGGYGETQYF. CDR3 in DNA: TGTGCCAGCTCACCGAGCGGCGGGGGATATGGGGAGACCCAGTACTTC. The chain couples TRBV18 to TRBJ2-5; 7 bases agree with TRBD2. V lost 3 bases to trimming and J lost 5 bases; unmatched junction nucleotides: 12. Germline values: CDR1 KGHSH, CDR2 LQKENI. This CDR3 has 16 amino acids.

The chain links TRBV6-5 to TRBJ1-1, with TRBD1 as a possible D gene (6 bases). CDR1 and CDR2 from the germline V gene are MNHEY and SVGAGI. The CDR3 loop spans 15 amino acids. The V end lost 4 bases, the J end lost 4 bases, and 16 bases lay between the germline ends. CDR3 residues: CASSSNVGAATEAFF. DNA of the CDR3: TGTGCCAGCAGTTCCAATGTGGGGGCTGCCACTGAAGCTTTCTTT.

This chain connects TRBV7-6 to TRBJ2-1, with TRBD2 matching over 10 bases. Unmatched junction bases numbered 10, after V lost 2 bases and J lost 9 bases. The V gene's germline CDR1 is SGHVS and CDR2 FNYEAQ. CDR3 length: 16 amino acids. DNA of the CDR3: TGTGCCAGCAGCTTATCAGCGAGCGGGAGGGCCATTGAGCAGTTCTTC. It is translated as CASSLSASGRAIEQFF.

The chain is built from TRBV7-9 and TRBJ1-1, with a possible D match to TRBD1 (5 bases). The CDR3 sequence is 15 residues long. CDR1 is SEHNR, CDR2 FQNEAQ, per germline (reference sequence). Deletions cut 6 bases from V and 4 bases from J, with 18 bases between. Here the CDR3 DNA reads TGTGCCAGCAGGAATACCCGGGACTTTCGCACTGAAGCTTTCTTT. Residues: CASRNTRDFRTEAFF.

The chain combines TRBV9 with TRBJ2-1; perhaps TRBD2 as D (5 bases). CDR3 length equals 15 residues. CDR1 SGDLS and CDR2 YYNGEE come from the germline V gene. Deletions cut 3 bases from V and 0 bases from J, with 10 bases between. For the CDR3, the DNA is TGTGCCAGCAGCGCCGCCCGGGGCTCCTACAATGAGCAGTTCTTC. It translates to CASSAARGSYNEQFF.

The CDR3 spells CASSHTTGINQPQHF. CDR3 nucleotide sequence: TGTGCCAGCAGCCATACGACAGGGATCAATCAGCCCCAGCATTTT. This chain joins TRBV3-1 (or the pseudogene TRBV3-2) and TRBJ1-5; TRBD1 aligns across 7 bases. The germline V gene encodes CDR1 LGHDT and CDR2 YNNKEL (reference sequence). The J segment lost 3 bases and the V segment lost 3 bases, leaving 5 bases of the junction unmatched. CDR3 length equals 15 residues.

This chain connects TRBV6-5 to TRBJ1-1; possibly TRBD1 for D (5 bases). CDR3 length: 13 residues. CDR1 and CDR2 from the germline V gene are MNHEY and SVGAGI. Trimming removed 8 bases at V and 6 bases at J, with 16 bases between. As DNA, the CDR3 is TGTGCCAGCCTGACCCCTCAGGGATCTGAAGCTTTCTTT. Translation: CASLTPQGSEAFF.

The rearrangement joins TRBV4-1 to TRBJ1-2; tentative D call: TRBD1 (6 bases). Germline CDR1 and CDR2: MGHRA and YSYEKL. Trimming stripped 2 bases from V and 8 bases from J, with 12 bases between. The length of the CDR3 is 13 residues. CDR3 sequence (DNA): TGCGCCAGCAGCCAACCTGACAGGTCAGGCTACACCTTC. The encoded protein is CASSQPDRSGYTF.

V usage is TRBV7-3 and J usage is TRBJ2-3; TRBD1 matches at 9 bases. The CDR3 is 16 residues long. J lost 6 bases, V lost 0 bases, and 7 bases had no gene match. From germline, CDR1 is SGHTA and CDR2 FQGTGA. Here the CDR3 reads CASSLTDRGGPDTQYF. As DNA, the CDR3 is TGTGCCAGCAGCTTAACCGACAGGGGGGGTCCCGATACGCAGTATTTT. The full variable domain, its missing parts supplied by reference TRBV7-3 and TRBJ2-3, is GAGVSQTPSNKVTEKGKYVELRCDPISGHTALYWYRQSLGQGPEFLIYFQGTGAADDSGLPNDRFFAVRPEGSVSTLKIQRTERGDSAVYLCASSLTDRGGPDTQYFGPGTRLTVL.

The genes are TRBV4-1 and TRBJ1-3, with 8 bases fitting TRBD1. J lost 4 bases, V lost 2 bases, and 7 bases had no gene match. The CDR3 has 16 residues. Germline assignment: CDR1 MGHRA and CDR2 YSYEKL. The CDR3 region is CASSQSSGTGGNTIYF. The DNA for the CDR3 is TGCGCCAGCAGCCAATCCTCCGGGACAGGCGGAAACACCATATATTTT.

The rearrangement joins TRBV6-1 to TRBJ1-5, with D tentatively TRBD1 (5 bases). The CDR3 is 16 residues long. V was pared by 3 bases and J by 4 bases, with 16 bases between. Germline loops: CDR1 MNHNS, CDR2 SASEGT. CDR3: CASSEQGAGPNQPQHF. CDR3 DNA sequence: TGTGCCAGCAGTGAGCAGGGAGCGGGGCCGAATCAGCCCCAGCATTTT.

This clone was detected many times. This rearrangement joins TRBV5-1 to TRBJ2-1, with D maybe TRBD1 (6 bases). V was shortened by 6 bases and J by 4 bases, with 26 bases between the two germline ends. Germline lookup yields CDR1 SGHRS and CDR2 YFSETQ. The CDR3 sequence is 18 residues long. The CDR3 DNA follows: TGCGCCAGCATCGATAGTCAGGGGACGGGCCAACGGTACAATGAGCAGTTCTTC. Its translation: CASIDSQGTGQRYNEQFF.

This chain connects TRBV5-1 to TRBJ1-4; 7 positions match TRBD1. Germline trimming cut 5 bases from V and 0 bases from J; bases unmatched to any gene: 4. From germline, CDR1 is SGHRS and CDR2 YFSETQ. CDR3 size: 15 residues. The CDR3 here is CASSRQGPTNEKLFF. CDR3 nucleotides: TGCGCCAGCAGTAGACAGGGACCAACTAATGAAAAACTGTTTTTT.

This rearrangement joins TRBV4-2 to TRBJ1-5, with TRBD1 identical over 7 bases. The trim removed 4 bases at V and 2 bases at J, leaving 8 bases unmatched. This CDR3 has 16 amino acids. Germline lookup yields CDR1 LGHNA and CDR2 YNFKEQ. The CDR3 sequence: CASSLLQGNGNQPQHF. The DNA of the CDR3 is TGTGCCAGCAGCCTTCTACAGGGGAATGGCAATCAGCCCCAGCATTTT.

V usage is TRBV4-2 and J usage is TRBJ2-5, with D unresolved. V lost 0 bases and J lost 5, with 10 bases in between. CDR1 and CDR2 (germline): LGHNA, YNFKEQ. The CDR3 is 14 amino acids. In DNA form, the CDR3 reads TGTGCCAGCAGCCAAGATCTGACAATGGAGACCCAGTACTTC. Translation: CASSQDLTMETQYF.